Listed here are 29 T cell receptor beta chains from one sample, sequenced in a study of response to subunit inactivated influenza vaccine. TCRdb itself ran the RT-PCR reads through MiXCR, one entry per CDR3 protein. This sample has about 540,000 distinct CDR3 sequences, with around 25% found just once. This sample also appeared in a second study, on T cells expressing NK-cell markers. This second study notes: Synthesis of TCR beta cDNA relied on 5'RACE template switching carrying UMIs.

Here the sequenced sample was CD4+ T cells sorted from PBMCs, taken 12 days after vaccination. The receptors derive from a man between 45 and 60 years old who received an inactivated influenza vaccine.

J is TRBJ2-1 and V is TRBV27, with 7 positions matching TRBD2. This CDR3 has 15 residues. V shed 4 bases and J 6 bases; nucleotides not matched to a gene: 9. Per germline, CDR1 MNHEY and CDR2 SMNVEV (reference sequence). The CDR3 coding sequence is TGTGCCAGCAGTTCCGCGGCGGGGGTGGGCAATGAGCAGTTCTTC. Translation gives CASSSAAGVGNEQFF.

The V call is TRBV6-2 or TRBV6-3, the J call TRBJ2-2; 7 nucleotides line up with TRBD2. CDR1 MNHEY and CDR2 SVGEGT come from the germline V gene. This CDR3 contains 16 residues. The V segment lost 8 bases and the J segment 0 bases; nucleotides outside the gene matches: 9. CDR3: CASRRSSGANTGELFF. CDR3 nucleotides: TGTGCCAGCCGAAGGTCTAGCGGAGCGAACACCGGGGAGCTGTTTTTT.

This chain uses TRBV7-2 with TRBJ2-7; maybe TRBD1 (5 bases). Germline V gene sequence: CDR1 SGHTA, CDR2 FQGNSA. V dropped 2 bases and J dropped 0 bases, with 11 bases sitting between them. CDR3 length: 15 residues. This CDR3 reads CASSLLGVRSYEQYF. In DNA form, the CDR3 reads TGTGCCAGCAGCTTATTAGGGGTCCGCTCCTACGAGCAGTACTTC. Combining the CDR3 with reference TRBV7-2 and TRBJ2-7 gives the whole variable domain GAGVSQSPSNKVTEKGKDVELRCDPISGHTALYWYRQSLGQGLEFLIYFQGNSAPDKSGLPSDRFSAERTGGSVSTLTIQRTQQEDSAVYLCASSLLGVRSYEQYFGPGTRLTVT.

The chain recombines TRBV6-2 or TRBV6-3 with TRBJ1-1; tentative D call: TRBD1 (5 bases). CDR1 is MNHEY, CDR2 SVGEGT, per germline. The CDR3 spans 16 residues. V was pared by 6 bases and J by 3 bases, with 20 bases between. CDR3 DNA: TGTGCCAGCAGCTATGGGACGTTCGGCGCTCACACTGAAGCTTTCTTT. This translates into CASSYGTFGAHTEAFF.

In nucleotides, the CDR3 is TGTGCCAGCAGCTTAAATGGACGGAACAGGGGTTCTACCTACAATGAGCAGTTCTTC. Translation gives CASSLNGRNRGSTYNEQFF. The chain is built from TRBV11-2 and TRBJ2-1; 7 nucleotides match TRBD1. The CDR3 extends over 19 amino acids. Germline CDR1 is SGHAT and CDR2 is FQNNGV. J was trimmed by 2 bases and V by 2 bases; bases with no gene match: 15.

The chain links TRBV18 to TRBJ1-2; no definite D call. The germline gives CDR1 KGHSH, CDR2 LQKENI. Trimming removed 1 base from V and 0 bases from J, with 9 bases in between. This CDR3 has 15 residues. The CDR3: CASSPLTETNYGYTF. CDR3 nucleotide sequence: TGTGCCAGCTCACCACTGACGGAAACTAACTATGGCTACACCTTC.

This clonotype was counted between two and nine times. This sequence joins TRBV11-2 and TRBJ2-1; 13 nucleotides align to TRBD2. The junction had 8 bases not matched to a gene; V was cut back by 2 bases and J by 7 bases. This CDR3 region has 17 residues. CDR1 is SGHAT and CDR2 is FQNNGV in the germline V gene. This CDR3 is CASSLTLLAGGPNEQFF. CDR3 nucleotide sequence: TGTGCCAGCAGCTTAACCCTACTAGCGGGAGGGCCGAATGAGCAGTTCTTC.

This clonotype showed up just a few times. The chain employs TRBV4-2 and TRBJ2-3, with unresolved D. The CDR3 runs 14 residues. The germline gives CDR1 LGHNA, CDR2 YNFKEQ. Deletions cut 0 bases from V and 4 bases from J, with 8 bases between. The CDR3 is CASSQDKKADTQYF. CDR3 bases: TGTGCCAGCAGCCAAGATAAGAAGGCAGATACGCAGTATTTT.

The rearrangement links TRBV20-1 to TRBJ2-5; a weak D match, TRBD2 (6 bases). The V gene lost 5 bases and the J gene lost 4 bases, with 17 bases spanning the gap. Germline CDR1 DFQATT, CDR2 SNEGSKA (reference sequence). CDR3 length: 14 residues. For the CDR3, the DNA is TGCAGTGCTCGGCGGGCTCTGGGGGGAGAGACCCAGTACTTC. Translated, it gives CSARRALGGETQYF.

This clonotype was picked up a small number of times. The chain's CDR3 is CASSQWAIAKNIQYF. The CDR3 DNA reads TGTGCCAGCAGTCAATGGGCGATAGCCAAAAACATTCAGTACTTC. The chain uses TRBV2 and TRBJ2-4; D is unresolved. The CDR3 has 15 residues. Trimming shortened V by 5 bases and J by 0 bases, and 11 bases separated the two germline ends. Germline V gives CDR1 SNHLY, CDR2 FYNNEI. The complete variable domain, with remaining parts taken from reference TRBV2 and TRBJ2-4, reads EPEVTQTPSHQVTQMGQEVILRCVPISNHLYFYWYRQILGQKVEFLVSFYNNEISEKSEIFDDQFSVERPDGSNFTLKIRSTKLEDSAMYFCASSQWAIAKNIQYFGAGTRLSVL.

This clonotype appeared a few times. This sequence joins TRBV20-1 and TRBJ2-5; D might be TRBD1 (6 bases). Trimming left V 5 bases short and J 6 bases short, with 13 bases between. Germline CDR1 is DFQATT and CDR2 is SNEGSKA (reference sequence). The CDR3 runs 12 residues. The CDR3 DNA follows: TGCAGTGCTCCCCGGACAGTCCAGACCCAGTACTTC. This sequence encodes CSAPRTVQTQYF.

The rearrangement uses TRBV4-2 and TRBJ1-2, with D perhaps TRBD1 (5 bases). Trimming shortened V by 4 bases and J by 2 bases, and 20 bases separated the two germline ends. Per the germline V gene, CDR1 is LGHNA and CDR2 is YNFKEQ. The length of the CDR3 is 17 residues. The CDR3 loop reads CASSLTHLEGPNYGYTF. The CDR3 nucleotides read TGTGCCAGCAGCCTAACTCATTTGGAGGGACCCAACTATGGCTACACCTTC.

The chain combines TRBV7-2 with TRBJ2-7; 8 positions agree with TRBD2. The germline gives CDR1 SGHTA, CDR2 FQGNSA. The length of the CDR3 is 13 residues. V lost 1 base and J lost 9; bases outside the gene matches: 5. The chain's CDR3 is CASSLVYAGGQYF. The CDR3 region has the DNA TGTGCCAGCAGCTTAGTGTACGCGGGGGGGCAGTACTTC.

The chain has TRBV10-2 and TRBJ2-5; D gene uncertain. Germline values: CDR1 WSHSY, CDR2 SAAADI. V was shortened by 7 bases and J by 3 bases, with 15 bases between the two germline ends. The CDR3 consists of 14 residues. The CDR3 spells CASTPPDREETQYF. The CDR3 nucleotides read TGCGCCAGCACACCTCCCGACCGAGAAGAGACCCAGTACTTC.

This clonotype was seen a few times. V and J are TRBV7-2 and TRBJ2-4; TRBD1 might be the D (6 bases). Germline V gives CDR1 SGHTA, CDR2 FQGNSA. The CDR3 has 17 amino acids. V shed 2 bases and J shed 6 bases, with 20 bases lying between them. As DNA, the CDR3 is TGTGCCAGCAGCTTATTACCCGGAGGCAGGGGAACAAACATTCAGTACTTC. Translating gives CASSLLPGGRGTNIQYF.

Only a few counts were recorded for this clonotype. The rearrangement links TRBV10-3 to TRBJ2-3; the match to TRBD2 covers 9 bases. The germline CDR1 and CDR2 sequences are ENHRY and SYGVKD. The J segment lost 2 bases and the V segment lost 10 bases, leaving 7 bases of the junction unmatched. The CDR3 is 14 amino acids. The CDR3 reads CATKAGGLTDTQYF. In DNA, the CDR3 is TGTGCCACCAAAGCGGGAGGACTCACAGATACGCAGTATTTT.

Note on this clonotype: A read error may explain this, as a much larger clone is one base away. The J gene is TRBJ1-3, the V gene TRBV4-2; D is perhaps TRBD1 (5 bases). V shed 1 base and J shed 0 bases, with 7 bases lying between them. This CDR3 contains 15 residues. Germline CDR1 LGHNA, CDR2 YNFKEQ. As DNA, the CDR3 is TGTGCCAGCAGCCAAGCCAGGGTCTCTGGAAACACCATATATTTT. It encodes CASSQARVSGNTIYF.

This clonotype was seen more than once but under ten times. The chain uses TRBV11-1 and TRBJ1-1; the D is unclear. The CDR3 is 13 amino acids. CDR1 and CDR2 (germline): SGHAT, FQDESV (reference sequence). V lost 3 bases and J 2 bases, leaving 7 bases between the germline ends. The chain's CDR3 is CASSFESNTEAFF. In DNA, the CDR3 is TGTGCCAGCAGCTTTGAGAGCAACACTGAAGCTTTCTTT. The variable domain in full, completed from reference TRBV11-1 and TRBJ1-1, reads EAEVAQSPRYKITEKSQAVAFWCDPISGHATLYWYRQILGQGPELLVQFQDESVVDDSQLPKDRFSAERLKGVDSTLKIQPAELGDSAMYLCASSFESNTEAFFGQGTRLTVV.

This clonotype was seen ten or more times. The gene calls are TRBV29-1 and TRBJ2-2; D ambiguous. The CDR3 length is 14 residues. CDR1 and CDR2 from the germline V gene are SQVTM and ANQGSEA. Trimming left V 4 bases short and J 0 bases short, with 9 bases between. The CDR3: CSVGGPANTGELFF. DNA of the CDR3: TGCAGCGTTGGAGGACCAGCGAACACCGGGGAGCTGTTTTTT.

The chain recombines TRBV2 with TRBJ1-1; TRBD1 agrees at 9 bases. In germline, CDR1 is SNHLY, CDR2 FYNNEI. J was trimmed by 5 bases and V by 6 bases; bases with no gene match: 13. The CDR3 covers 16 residues. CDR3 DNA sequence: TGTGCCAGCAGCCCTCCCTGGCTGACAGGGGGGACTGAAGCTTTCTTT. Protein: CASSPPWLTGGTEAFF. The full variable domain, in which reference TRBV2 and TRBJ1-1 provide the parts outside the CDR3, is EPEVTQTPSHQVTQMGQEVILRCVPISNHLYFYWYRQILGQKVEFLVSFYNNEISEKSEIFDDQFSVERPDGSNFTLKIRSTKLEDSAMYFCASSPPWLTGGTEAFFGQGTRLTVV.

This clonotype was counted only a few times. V gene TRBV3-1 combines with J gene TRBJ2-1, with TRBD2 identical over 10 bases. The CDR3 runs to 17 residues. Trimming took 4 bases from V and 12 from J; bases not matched to a gene: 18. The germline V gene has CDR1 LGHDT and CDR2 YNNKEL (reference sequence). Written as DNA, the CDR3 is TGTGCCAGCAGCCCCCCTTTTCCTAGCGGGAGTGAGTTTGGGCAGTTCTTC. This encodes CASSPPFPSGSEFGQFF.

This clonotype was seen a few times. The J gene is TRBJ2-2, the V gene TRBV5-1; 7 bases agree with TRBD2. This CDR3 has 18 amino acids. CDR1 is SGHRS and CDR2 is YFSETQ in the germline V gene. V lost 4 bases to trimming and J lost 1 base; unmatched junction nucleotides: 13. Here the CDR3 DNA reads TGCGCCAGCAGCGTTACGGGATTCTCTAGCGGGAACACCGGGGAGCTGTTTTTT. Encoded protein: CASSVTGFSSGNTGELFF.

Many counts were recorded for this clonotype. The chain joins TRBV20-1 to TRBJ1-1, with 7 nucleotides matching TRBD1. CDR3 length: 12 residues. The ends lost 5 bases at V and 0 bases at J; junction bases unmatched: 0. CDR1 and CDR2 (germline): DFQATT, SNEGSKA (reference sequence). The CDR3 coding sequence is TGCAGTGCTGACAGGGTGAACACTGAAGCTTTCTTT. Translation gives CSADRVNTEAFF.

At least ten counts were recorded for this clonotype. The V gene is TRBV7-2, the J gene TRBJ2-1; D remains unclear. V was pared by 1 base and J by 6 bases, with 4 bases between. The germline CDR1 and CDR2 sequences are SGHTA and FQGNSA. This CDR3 spans 12 amino acids. This CDR3 reads CASSLVSNEQFF. The CDR3 DNA follows: TGTGCCAGCAGCTTAGTCTCCAATGAGCAGTTCTTC.

CDR3 nucleotide sequence: TGCAGTGCTAAGACTAGCGGGGCGAACACCGGGGAGCTGTTTTTT. Amino acids: CSAKTSGANTGELFF. The chain joins TRBV20-1 to TRBJ2-2, with 11 bases that match TRBD2. CDR1 and CDR2 (germline): DFQATT, SNEGSKA (reference sequence). CDR3 length equals 15 residues. Trimming at V came to 4 bases and at J to 0 bases, leaving 1 base not matched to a gene.

The chain carries TRBV11-2 and TRBJ1-1; the D gene is possibly TRBD1 (6 bases). The CDR3 is 15 residues long. CDR1 and CDR2 from the germline V gene are SGHAT and FQNNGV. With 2 bases removed from V and 3 bases from J, the gap between germline ends came to 13 bases. The CDR3 loop is CASSLRTGGHTEAFF. The CDR3 bases are TGTGCCAGCAGCTTACGGACGGGGGGGCACACTGAAGCTTTCTTT.

The chain employs TRBV24-1 and TRBJ2-5, with 10 bases that match TRBD2. The CDR3 totals 16 residues. In germline, CDR1 is KGHDR, CDR2 SFDVKD. V shed 6 bases, J shed 2 bases, and the junction held 8 bases outside the gene matches. CDR3 coding DNA: TGTGCCACCAGTAACCCAGCGGGGGGGCTTCAAGAGACCCAGTACTTC. This sequence encodes CATSNPAGGLQETQYF.

This clonotype has a handful of counts. CDR3 protein: CASSFTSGGAGVIQYF. The CDR3 nucleotides are TGTGCCAGCAGCTTCACTAGCGGGGGGGCCGGGGTCATTCAGTACTTC. J is TRBJ2-4 and V is TRBV7-2, with 13 bases lining up with TRBD2. Trimming cost V 3 bases and J 9 bases; bases outside gene matches: 8. The CDR3 is 16 amino acids. From germline, CDR1 is SGHTA and CDR2 FQGNSA.

The CDR3 nucleotides are TGCGCCAGCAGCTTATCTGTCGCCAACGTCCTGACTTTC. Translated, it gives CASSLSVANVLTF. The chain couples TRBV5-1 to TRBJ2-6; D unresolved. Looked up from germline, CDR1 is SGHRS and CDR2 is YFSETQ. The CDR3 covers 13 residues. V was trimmed by 2 bases and J by 7 bases, leaving 7 bases between them.